Below are 25 T cell receptor beta chains sequenced from a single sample in a study of T cells in Graves' hyperthyroidism and ophthalmopathy. TCR beta CDR3 sequences were amplified from RNA transcripts. Using the HTBI primer set, a first-round RT-PCR was run on the TCR CDR3. A single record per CDR3 protein comes from TCRdb applying MiXCR to the multiplex PCR reads. The sample contains approximately 530,000 distinct CDR3 sequences, over 15% of which appear only once. Sequenced sample: blood. The receptors here all came from a woman between 18 and 30 years old with Graves' hyperthyroidism.

This clonotype was seen at least ten times. The chain has TRBV9 and TRBJ2-7, with 8 bases that match TRBD1. Looked up from germline, CDR1 is SGDLS and CDR2 is YYNGEE. V lost 0 bases and J lost 5; bases outside the gene matches: 4. This CDR3 has 14 residues. The CDR3 region has the DNA TGTGCCAGCAGCGTAGGATACAGGGGGGACGAGCAGTACTTC. Its translation is CASSVGYRGDEQYF.

The chain carries TRBV25-1 and TRBJ2-3; D is ambiguous. The CDR3 covers 21 residues. The germline V gene encodes CDR1 MGHDK and CDR2 SYGVNS. Trimming took 3 bases from V and 0 from J, leaving 28 bases between them. DNA for the CDR3: TGTGCCAGCAGTGAGAAGAGTTTTGGTCCTAAAGAACTACCTAGCACAGATACGCAGTATTTT. Amino acids: CASSEKSFGPKELPSTDTQYF.

Worth noting for this clonotype: This may stem from a read error, because a much larger clone lies one nucleotide away. This sequence joins TRBV6-4 and TRBJ2-2; tentatively, D is TRBD2 (6 bases). Germline V gene data show CDR1 as MRHNA and CDR2 as SNTAGT. The V end was cut by 2 bases, the J end by 4 bases, with 11 bases between. The CDR3 extends over 15 amino acids. CDR3 region: CASSDRDGSTGELFF. The CDR3 region has the DNA TGTGCCAGCAGTGACAGGGACGGGAGCACCGGGGAGCTGTTTTTT.

The table lists this clonotype with many counts. The gene calls are TRBV20-1 and TRBJ2-3; TRBD2 agrees at 10 bases. The germline gives CDR1 DFQATT, CDR2 SNEGSKA (reference sequence). This CDR3 is built from 15 residues. Trimming at V came to 0 bases and at J to 4 bases, leaving 4 bases not matched to a gene. As DNA, the CDR3 is TGCAGTGCTAGAGATGGGCTAGCGGGGGCAGATACGCAGTATTTT. This encodes CSARDGLAGADTQYF.

Many counts were recorded for this clonotype. The rearrangement uses TRBV30 and TRBJ1-2; D is uncertain. With 5 bases removed from V and 2 bases from J, the gap between germline ends came to 6 bases. In germline, CDR1 is GTSNPN, CDR2 SVGIG (reference sequence). The CDR3 spans 11 residues. CDR3 residues: CAWSWNYGYTF. CDR3 nucleotide sequence: TGTGCCTGGTCGTGGAACTATGGCTACACCTTC.

This clonotype was counted only a few times. The rearrangement joins TRBV14 to TRBJ1-2, with 7 bases matching TRBD1. Germline-derived CDR1 and CDR2 are SGHDN and FVKESK. The CDR3 consists of 14 residues. Trimming took 8 bases from V and 2 from J; bases not matched to a gene: 8. CDR3 sequence (DNA): TGTGCCAGCGATAGAGGGGACAGCAACTATGGCTACACCTTC. Protein product: CASDRGDSNYGYTF.

This clonotype was seen once. V and J are TRBV15 and TRBJ2-2; no firm D call. The germline V gene has CDR1 LNHNV and CDR2 YYDKDF (reference sequence). The CDR3 is 16 residues long. Between the trimmed V and J ends, which lost 0 bases and 7 bases, there was a span of 15 bases. CDR3 amino acids: CATSRDGQAVGGELFF. CDR3 DNA sequence: TGTGCCACCAGCAGAGATGGTCAGGCAGTGGGCGGGGAGCTGTTTTTT.

The rearrangement uses TRBV6-1 and TRBJ2-7, with D hard to call. The V gene's germline CDR1 is MNHNS and CDR2 SASEGT. V lost 4 bases to trimming and J lost 3 bases, with 10 bases between them. The CDR3 is 13 residues long. CDR3 coding DNA: TGTGCCAGCAGTGGCCCCCTGGGCTACGAGCAGTACTTC. Amino acid sequence: CASSGPLGYEQYF.

This clonotype was counted many times. The CDR3 region has the DNA TGTGCCAGCAGTGAACGTCAGGGCAATCAGCCCCAGCATTTT. It yields the protein CASSERQGNQPQHF. V is TRBV2 and J is TRBJ1-5; D gene uncertain. Germline lookup yields CDR1 SNHLY and CDR2 FYNNEI. V was clipped by 2 bases and J by 2 bases, with 7 bases between them. This CDR3 has 14 amino acids.

Many counts were recorded for this clonotype. The chain carries TRBV20-1 and TRBJ2-1, with TRBD2 matching 9 bases. The V gene end was trimmed by 6 bases and the J gene end by 8 bases; junction bases not matched to a gene: 8. This CDR3 contains 13 residues. Germline V lookup: CDR1 DFQATT, CDR2 SNEGSKA (reference sequence). The CDR3, as DNA: TGCAGTGCCCCTGAGACTAGCGGCGATGAGCAGTTCTTC. It codes for CSAPETSGDEQFF.

The chain joins TRBV14 to TRBJ2-5; TRBD1 aligns across 7 bases. From germline, CDR1 is SGHDN and CDR2 FVKESK. This CDR3 comprises 15 residues. V lost 3 bases and J lost 3; bases outside the gene matches: 7. The chain's CDR3 is CASSHLGQKKETQYF. The CDR3 coding sequence is TGTGCCAGCAGCCACCTGGGACAGAAGAAAGAGACCCAGTACTTC.

The rearrangement joins TRBV11-2 to TRBJ1-3; 7 bases line up with TRBD1. Losses at the gene ends were 4 bases for V and 4 bases for J; bases not matched to a gene: 16. Looked up from germline, CDR1 is SGHAT and CDR2 is FQNNGV. This CDR3 region has 18 residues. The CDR3 region has the DNA TGTGCCAGCAGCTCAGGGGGTCGGGGCTCCGTCCCAGGAAACACCATATATTTT. Its protein product is CASSSGGRGSVPGNTIYF.

This clonotype was observed many times. The chain carries TRBV12-3 or TRBV12-4 and TRBJ2-7; TRBD2 agrees at 7 bases. The CDR3 extends over 14 amino acids. Unmatched junction bases numbered 7, after V lost 3 bases and J lost 5 bases. This chain's CDR3 is CASSLRSAGDEQYF. As DNA, the CDR3 is TGTGCCAGCAGTTTGCGGTCGGCGGGGGACGAGCAGTACTTC.

The table lists this clonotype with many counts. The chain couples TRBV2 to TRBJ2-5, with 11 nucleotides matching TRBD2. Germline assignment: CDR1 SNHLY and CDR2 FYNNEI. The CDR3 is 14 amino acids. V was pared by 4 bases and J by 3 bases, with 1 base of the junction left unmatched. As DNA, the CDR3 is TGTGCCAGCAGTGGGGGACTAGCGGAAGAGACCCAGTACTTC. This gives the protein CASSGGLAEETQYF.

Note on this clonotype: This clone may be a read error of a much larger clone one base away. The chain joins TRBV13 to TRBJ2-7; 7 positions match TRBD1. The CDR3 sequence is 14 residues long. V shed 5 bases and J 0 bases; nucleotides not matched to a gene: 4. Germline lookup yields CDR1 PRHDT and CDR2 FYEKMQ (reference sequence). Written as DNA, the CDR3 is TGTGCCAGCAGCCCGACAGGGAACTCCTACGAGCAGTACTTC. Translated: CASSPTGNSYEQYF.

This clonotype was recorded at least ten times. The V call is TRBV28, the J call TRBJ2-1; no definite D call. CDR1 is MDHEN and CDR2 is SYDVKM in the germline V gene. With 2 bases removed from V and 8 bases from J, the gap between germline ends came to 10 bases. This CDR3 comprises 13 residues. The CDR3 DNA reads TGTGCCAGCAGTTTAGCATTTAGTGATGAGCAGTTCTTC. Translating it yields CASSLAFSDEQFF.

This clonotype appeared many times. The J gene is TRBJ1-1, the V gene TRBV7-2, with TRBD1 matching over 8 bases. The V and J ends lost 6 bases and 1 base, in that order; junction bases with no gene match: 16. The CDR3 is 18 amino acids. Per the germline V gene, CDR1 is SGHTA and CDR2 is FQGNSA. The CDR3 DNA follows: TGTGCCAGCAGTCTACGCGGGACAGGCGGCCGACGGAACACTGAAGCTTTCTTT. Protein: CASSLRGTGGRRNTEAFF.

This clonotype was observed many times. The chain employs TRBV5-1 and TRBJ2-5; 10 nucleotides line up with TRBD2. V was pared by 9 bases and J by 5 bases, with 7 bases of the junction left unmatched. The CDR3 is 13 amino acids. From germline, CDR1 is SGHRS and CDR2 YFSETQ. The CDR3 region is CATASGSRETQYF. CDR3 nucleotides: TGCGCCACCGCTAGCGGGAGCAGGGAGACCCAGTACTTC.

This clonotype was detected only a few times. The chain uses TRBV6-1 and TRBJ2-1; D is perhaps TRBD2 (6 bases). The CDR3 is made up of 14 amino acids. From germline, CDR1 is MNHNS and CDR2 SASEGT. V was cut by 5 bases and J by 6 bases, with 14 bases left in between. In DNA form, the CDR3 reads TGTGCCAGCAGTCCGACTAGACTACTCAATGAGCAGTTCTTC. Translation gives CASSPTRLLNEQFF.

This clonotype was counted at least ten times. The genes are TRBV20-1 and TRBJ1-1; 8 bases align to TRBD1. The CDR3 sequence is 13 residues long. J gave up 5 bases and V 6 bases, and 8 bases lay outside the gene matches. CDR1 is DFQATT and CDR2 is SNEGSKA in the germline V gene (reference sequence). CDR3 in amino acids: CSAPRTGTTEAFF. The CDR3 DNA reads as TGCAGTGCACCCCGGACAGGGACTACTGAAGCTTTCTTT.

This clonotype was seen a handful of times. The gene calls are TRBV29-1 and TRBJ1-5, with D hard to call. V lost 7 bases and J lost 1, with 14 bases in between. The CDR3 extends over 14 amino acids. Germline V gene sequence: CDR1 SQVTM, CDR2 ANQGSEA. DNA for the CDR3: TGCAGCGCCCCAGAGTTGGCGAGCAATCAGCCCCAGCATTTT. Protein sequence: CSAPELASNQPQHF.

The rearrangement joins TRBV7-8 to TRBJ2-1; no definite D call. The length of the CDR3 is 13 residues. Trimming took 5 bases from V and 6 from J, leaving 11 bases between them. Germline values: CDR1 SGHVS, CDR2 FQNEAQ. CDR3 nucleotides: TGTGCCAGCAGCCACGCGGACGGCAATGAGCAGTTCTTC. Translating gives CASSHADGNEQFF. Filled out from reference TRBV7-8 and TRBJ2-1, the complete variable domain reads GAGVSQSPRYKVAKRGQDVALRCDPISGHVSLFWYQQALGQGPEFLTYFQNEAQLDKSGLPSDRFFAERPEGSVSTLKIQRTQQEDSAVYLCASSHADGNEQFFGPGTRLTVL.

The rearrangement uses TRBV25-1 and TRBJ2-7, with TRBD1 matching 11 bases. Trimming at V came to 5 bases and at J to 7 bases, leaving 10 bases not matched to a gene. Germline V gives CDR1 MGHDK, CDR2 SYGVNS. The CDR3 runs to 15 residues. The CDR3 loop is CASSPEDRGQWEQYF. The CDR3 region has the DNA TGTGCCAGCAGTCCCGAGGACAGGGGGCAGTGGGAGCAGTACTTC.

The V call is TRBV4-1, the J call TRBJ2-3, with 9 bases that match TRBD2. The CDR3 has 15 amino acids. Germline trimming cut 3 bases from V and 4 bases from J; bases unmatched to any gene: 5. The germline V gene encodes CDR1 MGHRA and CDR2 YSYEKL. CDR3 protein: CASSQSAGGADTQYF. The DNA for the CDR3 is TGCGCCAGCAGCCAGTCAGCGGGGGGCGCAGATACGCAGTATTTT.

The rearrangement uses TRBV29-1 and TRBJ1-2; the match to TRBD1 covers 8 bases. Germline CDR1 is SQVTM and CDR2 is ANQGSEA. The CDR3 is 14 residues long. V shed 2 bases and J 4 bases; nucleotides not matched to a gene: 6. The DNA for the CDR3 is TGCAGCGTTGAAATGCAGGGGGCAATCTATGGCTACACCTTC. It encodes CSVEMQGAIYGYTF. Full variable domain (outside the CDR3, taken from reference TRBV29-1 and TRBJ1-2): SAVISQKPSRDICQRGTSLTIQCQVDSQVTMMFWYRQQPGQSLTLIATANQGSEATYESGFVIDKFPISRPNLTFSTLTVSNMSPEDSSIYLCSVEMQGAIYGYTFGSGTRLTVV.